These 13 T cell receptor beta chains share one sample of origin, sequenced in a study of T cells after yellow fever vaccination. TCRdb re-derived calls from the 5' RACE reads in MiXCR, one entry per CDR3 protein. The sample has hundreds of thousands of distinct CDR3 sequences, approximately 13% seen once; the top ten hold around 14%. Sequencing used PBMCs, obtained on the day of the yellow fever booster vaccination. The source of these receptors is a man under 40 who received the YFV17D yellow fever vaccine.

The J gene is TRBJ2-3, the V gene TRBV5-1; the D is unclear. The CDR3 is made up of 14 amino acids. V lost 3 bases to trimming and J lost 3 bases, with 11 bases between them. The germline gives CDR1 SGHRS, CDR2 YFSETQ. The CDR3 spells CASSSATGTDTQYF. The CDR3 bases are TGCGCCAGCAGCTCTGCTACTGGTACAGATACGCAGTATTTT.

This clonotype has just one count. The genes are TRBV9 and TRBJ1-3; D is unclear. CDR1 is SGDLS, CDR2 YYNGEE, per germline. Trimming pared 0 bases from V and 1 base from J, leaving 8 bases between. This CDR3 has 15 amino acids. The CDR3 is CASSVDWGSGNTIYF. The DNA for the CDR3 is TGTGCCAGCAGCGTAGATTGGGGTTCTGGAAACACCATATATTTT.

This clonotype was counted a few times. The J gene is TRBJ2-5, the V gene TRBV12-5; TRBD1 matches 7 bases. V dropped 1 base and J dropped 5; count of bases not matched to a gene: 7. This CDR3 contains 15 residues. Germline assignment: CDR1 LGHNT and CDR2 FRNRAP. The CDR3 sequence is CASGLGTGVGETQYF. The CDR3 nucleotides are TGTGCTAGTGGTTTGGGCACAGGGGTTGGCGAGACCCAGTACTTC.

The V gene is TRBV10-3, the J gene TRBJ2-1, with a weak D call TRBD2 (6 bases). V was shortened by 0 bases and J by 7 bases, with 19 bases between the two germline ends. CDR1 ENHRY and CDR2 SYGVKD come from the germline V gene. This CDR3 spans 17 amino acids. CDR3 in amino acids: CAISESGWGTSNNEQFF. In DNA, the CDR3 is TGTGCCATCAGTGAGTCCGGCTGGGGGACTTCTAATAATGAGCAGTTCTTC.

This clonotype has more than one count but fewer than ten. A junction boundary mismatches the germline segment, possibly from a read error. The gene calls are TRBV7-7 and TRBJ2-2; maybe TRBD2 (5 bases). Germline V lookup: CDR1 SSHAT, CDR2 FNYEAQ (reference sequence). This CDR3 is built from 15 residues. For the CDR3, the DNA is TGTGCTAGCAGCTTAGCGCACGGGAACACCGGGGAGCTGTTTTTT. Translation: CASSLAHGNTGELFF.

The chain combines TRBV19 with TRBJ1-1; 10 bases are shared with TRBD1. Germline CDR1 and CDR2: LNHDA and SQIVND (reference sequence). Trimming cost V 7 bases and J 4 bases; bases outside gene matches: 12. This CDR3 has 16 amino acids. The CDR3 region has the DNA TGTGCCAGTATCCCCCGGGACAGGGGTCTGGGCACTGAAGCTTTCTTT. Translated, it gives CASIPRDRGLGTEAFF.

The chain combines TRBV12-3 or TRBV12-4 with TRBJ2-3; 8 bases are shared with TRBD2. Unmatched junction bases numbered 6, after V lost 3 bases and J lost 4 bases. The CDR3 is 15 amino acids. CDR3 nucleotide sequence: TGTGCCAGCAGTTTCGGGCTAGCGGGCCCAGATACGCAGTATTTT. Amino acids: CASSFGLAGPDTQYF.

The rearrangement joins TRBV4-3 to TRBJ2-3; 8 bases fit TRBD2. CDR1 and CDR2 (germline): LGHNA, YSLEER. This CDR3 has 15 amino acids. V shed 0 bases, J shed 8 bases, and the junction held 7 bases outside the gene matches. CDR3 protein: CASSQEGSGVGTQYF. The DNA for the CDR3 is TGCGCCAGCAGCCAAGAGGGTAGCGGGGTTGGTACGCAGTATTTT.

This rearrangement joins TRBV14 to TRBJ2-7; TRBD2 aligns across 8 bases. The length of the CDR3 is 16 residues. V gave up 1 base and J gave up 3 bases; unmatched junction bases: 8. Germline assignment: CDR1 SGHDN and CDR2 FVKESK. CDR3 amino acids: CASSQVSGSGNYEQYF. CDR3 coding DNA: TGTGCCAGCAGCCAAGTAAGCGGGAGTGGGAACTACGAGCAGTACTTC.

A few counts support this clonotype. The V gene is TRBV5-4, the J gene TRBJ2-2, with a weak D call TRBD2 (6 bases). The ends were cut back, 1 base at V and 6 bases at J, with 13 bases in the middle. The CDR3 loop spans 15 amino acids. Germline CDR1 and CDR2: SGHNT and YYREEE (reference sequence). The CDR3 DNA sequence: TGTGCCAGCAGCTTGAGGCGGGACCGGGCCGGGGAGCTGTTTTTT. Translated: CASSLRRDRAGELFF.

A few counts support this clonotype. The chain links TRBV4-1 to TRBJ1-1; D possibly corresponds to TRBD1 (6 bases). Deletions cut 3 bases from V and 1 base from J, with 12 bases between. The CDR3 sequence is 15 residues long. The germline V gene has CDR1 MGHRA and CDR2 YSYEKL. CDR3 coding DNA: TGCGCCAGCAGCCACGGATCGACAGGGAACACTGAAGCTTTCTTT. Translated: CASSHGSTGNTEAFF.

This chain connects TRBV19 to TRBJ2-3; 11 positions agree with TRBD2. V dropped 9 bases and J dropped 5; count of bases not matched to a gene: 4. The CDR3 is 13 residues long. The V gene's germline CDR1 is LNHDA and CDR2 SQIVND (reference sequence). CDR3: CASTSGSLDTQYF. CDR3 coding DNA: TGTGCCAGCACTAGCGGGAGCCTAGATACGCAGTATTTT. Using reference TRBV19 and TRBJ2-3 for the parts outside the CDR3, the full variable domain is DGGITQSPKYLFRKEGQNVTLSCEQNLNHDAMYWYRQDPGQGLRLIYYSQIVNDFQKGDIAEGYSVSREKKESFPLTVTSAQKNPTAFYLCASTSGSLDTQYFGPGTRLTVL.

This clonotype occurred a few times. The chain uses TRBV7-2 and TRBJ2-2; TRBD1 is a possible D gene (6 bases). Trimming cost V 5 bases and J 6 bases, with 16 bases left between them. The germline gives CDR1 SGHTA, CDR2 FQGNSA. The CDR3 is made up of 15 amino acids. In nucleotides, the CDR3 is TGTGCCAGCAGCCAAAATGGGGGCAACGCCGGGGAGCTGTTTTTT. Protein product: CASSQNGGNAGELFF.